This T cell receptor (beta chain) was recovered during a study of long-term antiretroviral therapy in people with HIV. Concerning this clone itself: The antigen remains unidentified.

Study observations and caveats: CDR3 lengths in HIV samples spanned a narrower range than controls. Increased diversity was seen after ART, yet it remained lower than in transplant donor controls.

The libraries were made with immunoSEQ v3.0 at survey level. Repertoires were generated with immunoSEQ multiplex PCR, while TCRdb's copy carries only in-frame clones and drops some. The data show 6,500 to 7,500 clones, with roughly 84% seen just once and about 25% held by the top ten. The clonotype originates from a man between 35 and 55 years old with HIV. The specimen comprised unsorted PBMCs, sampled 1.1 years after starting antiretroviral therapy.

In nucleotides, the CDR3 is TGTGCCAGCAGTCTTACCGAACTGGCCGGAAACACCATATATTTT. Amino acids: CASSLTELAGNTIYF. The chain recombines TRBV2 with TRBJ1-3; D remains unclear. CDR1 and CDR2 from the germline V gene are SNHLY and FYNNEI. There are 15 residues in the CDR3. V shed 5 bases and J shed 4 bases, with 15 bases lying between them.